The T cell receptor beta chain under discussion was sequenced for a study of T cells in Graves' hyperthyroidism and ophthalmopathy. The hyperthyroidism was newly diagnosed and had lasted under 2 months; the patients were aged 18 to 65. What was amplified from RNA transcripts were TCR beta CDR3 regions. With the HTBI primer set, the TCR CDR3 went through a first round of RT-PCR. One entry per CDR3 protein results from TCRdb running MiXCR on the multiplex PCR reads. The repertoire includes almost 600,000 distinct CDR3 sequences, just over 45% of them detected once, and around 8% sits in the top ten. This sequence originates from a woman younger than 30 with Graves' hyperthyroidism. The material sequenced was peripheral blood or thyroid tissue (not recorded which).

The CDR3 DNA reads TGCAGTGCCCCGGAGGGCGGGATGCTATACGAGCAGTACTTC. It yields the protein CSAPEGGMLYEQYF. This rearrangement joins TRBV20-1 to TRBJ2-7; TRBD2 might be the D (6 bases). This CDR3 comprises 14 residues. The ends were cut back, 6 bases at V and 4 bases at J, with 19 bases in the middle. Germline-derived CDR1 and CDR2 are DFQATT and SNEGSKA (reference sequence).